The next 21 T cell receptor beta chains were all read from a single sample in a study of CD8 T cells in ankylosing spondylitis. TCRdb reanalysed the 5' RACE reads using MiXCR and keeps one entry per CDR3 protein. This table has 150,000 to 200,000 distinct CDR3 sequences, approximately 20% appearing once. The sequenced sample consisted of blood, either unsorted or a sorted T cell fraction (not recorded which). The source is a male donor with ankylosing spondylitis or in good health (not recorded which).

This clonotype was seen at least ten times. The chain links TRBV20-1 to TRBJ2-7; 9 bases line up with TRBD2. V gave up 7 bases and J gave up 0 bases; unmatched junction bases: 16. The CDR3 has 17 amino acids. Germline V CDR1 and CDR2: DFQATT, SNEGSKA (reference sequence). The CDR3 bases are TGCAGTGGTCGGGAACTAGCGGGTGGCCCCGTCTCCTACGAGCAGTACTTC. Translating gives CSGRELAGGPVSYEQYF.

In this sample, this clonotype turned up many times. The rearrangement uses TRBV24-1 and TRBJ2-7, with D perhaps TRBD2 (7 bases). V was clipped by 7 bases and J by 2 bases, with 17 bases between them. CDR3 length: 15 amino acids. The germline V gene encodes CDR1 KGHDR and CDR2 SFDVKD. The CDR3 is CATSMGGGTTYEQYF. The CDR3 DNA follows: TGTGCCACCAGCATGGGGGGGGGCACTACCTACGAGCAGTACTTC.

The CDR3 DNA reads as TGTGCCAGCAGGTCCAGCGGGAGCGGCACCGGGGAGCTGTTTTTT. Amino acid sequence: CASRSSGSGTGELFF. V is TRBV3-1 and J is TRBJ2-2, with 8 bases aligning to TRBD2. The CDR3 covers 15 residues. Losses at the gene ends were 6 bases for V and 4 bases for J; bases not matched to a gene: 7. Germline CDR1 LGHDT, CDR2 YNNKEL (reference sequence).

The gene calls are TRBV28 and TRBJ2-2, with D uncertain. Germline loops: CDR1 MDHEN, CDR2 SYDVKM. The CDR3 consists of 11 residues. The ends were cut back, 8 bases at V and 5 bases at J, with 6 bases in the middle. The CDR3 spells CASVRTGELFF. Here the CDR3 DNA reads TGTGCCAGCGTGAGGACCGGGGAGCTGTTTTTT. Based on the CDR3 plus reference TRBV28 and TRBJ2-2, the full variable domain is DVKVTQSSRYLVKRTGEKVFLECVQDMDHENMFWYRQDPGLGLRLIYFSYDVKMKEKGDIPEGYSVSREKKERFSLILESASTNQTSMYLCASVRTGELFFGEGSRLTVL.

The V gene is TRBV18, the J gene TRBJ2-7, with 16 nucleotides matching TRBD2. The CDR3 sequence is 17 residues long. Germline V gene lookup returns CDR1 KGHSH and CDR2 LQKENI. V lost 3 bases to trimming and J lost 3 bases; unmatched junction nucleotides: 5. The chain's CDR3 is CASSPPGLAGGSYEQYF. CDR3 nucleotide sequence: TGTGCCAGCTCACCTCCGGGACTAGCGGGAGGGAGCTACGAGCAGTACTTC. Combining the CDR3 with reference TRBV18 and TRBJ2-7 gives the whole variable domain NAGVMQNPRHLVRRRGQEARLRCSPMKGHSHVYWYRQLPEEGLKFMVYLQKENIIDESGMPKERFSAEFPKEGPSILRIQQVVRGDSAAYFCASSPPGLAGGSYEQYFGPGTRLTVT.

This clonotype has at least ten counts. This rearrangement joins TRBV5-1 to TRBJ2-1; D may be TRBD2 (5 bases). Per germline, CDR1 SGHRS and CDR2 YFSETQ. The CDR3 contains 18 residues. With 0 bases removed from V and 5 bases from J, the gap between germline ends came to 21 bases. The CDR3 nucleotides are TGCGCCAGCAGCTTGGCCGTACTAGTGGAGATTCCGAACAATGAGCAGTTCTTC. Its protein is CASSLAVLVEIPNNEQFF.

The chain has TRBV20-1 and TRBJ1-1, with TRBD1 as a possible D gene (6 bases). With 7 bases removed from V and 1 base from J, the gap between germline ends came to 16 bases. CDR3 size: 14 residues. Germline loops: CDR1 DFQATT, CDR2 SNEGSKA (reference sequence). CDR3 amino acids: CSGARGGENTEAFF. CDR3 sequence (DNA): TGCAGTGGGGCCCGGGGGGGCGAGAACACTGAAGCTTTCTTT.

A few counts support this clonotype. The rearrangement links TRBV27 to TRBJ2-7; 10 bases are a match to TRBD1. Germline V gene lookup returns CDR1 MNHEY and CDR2 SMNVEV (reference sequence). The CDR3 is 17 amino acids. J lost 9 bases, V lost 2 bases, and 16 bases had no gene match. The CDR3 DNA reads TGTGCCAGCAGTTTACGGCGGTTGACAGGGGGCCCCTTGGGGCAGTACTTC. As protein: CASSLRRLTGGPLGQYF.

V usage is TRBV29-1 and J usage is TRBJ2-4; no clear D gene. V was clipped by 1 base and J by 1 base, with 17 bases between them. The CDR3 has 17 residues. Germline V gene sequence: CDR1 SQVTM, CDR2 ANQGSEA. The CDR3 DNA follows: TGCAGCGTTGAAGGGTCCGGCCTAATTATGGCCAAAAACATTCAGTACTTC. It encodes CSVEGSGLIMAKNIQYF.

V and J are TRBV6-1 and TRBJ2-1, with D perhaps matching TRBD2 (6 bases). The length of the CDR3 is 17 residues. In germline, CDR1 is MNHNS, CDR2 SASEGT. Trimming removed 6 bases at V and 6 bases at J, with 24 bases between. CDR3 protein: CASRSTTGTATSNEQFF. As DNA, the CDR3 is TGTGCCAGCAGGAGCACCACCGGGACTGCCACGAGCAATGAGCAGTTCTTC.

V usage is TRBV9 and J usage is TRBJ1-1, with D possibly being TRBD1 (5 bases). CDR3 length: 13 amino acids. Trimming took off 4 bases at V and 4 bases at J, with 11 bases between the two ends. CDR1 is SGDLS and CDR2 is YYNGEE in the germline V gene. CDR3 nucleotide sequence: TGTGCCAGCAGCAGGGGAGATGGCACTGAAGCTTTCTTT. Translation: CASSRGDGTEAFF. Based on the CDR3 plus reference TRBV9 and TRBJ1-1, the full variable domain is DSGVTQTPKHLITATGQRVTLRCSPRSGDLSVYWYQQSLDQGLQFLIQYYNGEERAKGNILERFSAQQFPDLHSELNLSSLELGDSALYFCASSRGDGTEAFFGQGTRLTVV.

J is TRBJ2-7 and V is TRBV30; D is uncertain. Germline V lookup: CDR1 GTSNPN, CDR2 SVGIG (reference sequence). The CDR3 runs 12 residues. Trimming removed 0 bases at V and 7 bases at J, with 10 bases between. The CDR3 protein is CAWSVMFSEQYF. The CDR3 nucleotides are TGTGCCTGGAGTGTTATGTTTTCGGAGCAGTACTTC.

The chain employs TRBV12-3 or TRBV12-4 and TRBJ1-6; D may be TRBD1 (6 bases). CDR3 length: 14 residues. Trimming left V 7 bases short and J 7 bases short, with 14 bases between. Here the CDR3 DNA reads TGTGCCAGCACCCGAGGGGGGCGGAATTCACCCCTCCACTTT. Protein: CASTRGGRNSPLHF.

In its sample, this clonotype was seen a few times. This chain joins TRBV18 and TRBJ1-1; D is unclear. Germline values: CDR1 KGHSH, CDR2 LQKENI. Trimming pared 3 bases from V and 3 bases from J, leaving 8 bases between. The CDR3 covers 13 residues. The CDR3 reads CASSPPDYTEAFF. The CDR3 DNA sequence: TGTGCCAGCTCACCTCCAGATTACACTGAAGCTTTCTTT.

This chain joins TRBV5-1 and TRBJ1-2; D is perhaps TRBD1 (5 bases). The CDR3 sequence is 17 residues long. The germline CDR1 and CDR2 sequences are SGHRS and YFSETQ. V lost 5 bases, J lost 2 bases, and 22 bases lay in between. The CDR3 spells CASREPYGGRSNYGYTF. CDR3 nucleotides: TGCGCCAGCAGAGAACCCTACGGGGGACGTTCCAACTATGGCTACACCTTC.

There are many counts of this clonotype. The chain recombines TRBV29-1 with TRBJ2-1; weak D call: TRBD2 (6 bases). This CDR3 has 15 residues. Trimming removed 2 bases at V and 2 bases at J, with 13 bases between. Germline V gene data show CDR1 as SQVTM and CDR2 as ANQGSEA. Here the CDR3 reads CSVEPLEGTYNEQFF. Written as DNA, the CDR3 is TGCAGCGTTGAACCGTTGGAGGGGACCTACAATGAGCAGTTCTTC.

This clonotype was counted ten times or more. This chain uses TRBV20-1 with TRBJ2-1; 7 bases map to TRBD1. This CDR3 has 14 residues. J lost 3 bases, V lost 3 bases, and 5 bases had no gene match. Per germline, CDR1 DFQATT and CDR2 SNEGSKA (reference sequence). The CDR3 sequence is CSASYRGSYNEQFF. The CDR3, as DNA: TGCAGTGCTAGCTACAGGGGAAGCTACAATGAGCAGTTCTTC.

This rearrangement joins TRBV28 to TRBJ1-1; possibly TRBD1 for D (5 bases). The CDR3 has 15 amino acids. V lost 4 bases, J lost 1 base, and 13 bases lay in between. The V gene's germline CDR1 is MDHEN and CDR2 SYDVKM. The CDR3 DNA is TGTGCCAGCAGTTCCCCCGGGGGAGGGAACACTGAAGCTTTCTTT. It translates to CASSSPGGGNTEAFF.

This clonotype was detected only a few times. The rearrangement uses TRBV2 and TRBJ2-1, with a tentative D call TRBD2 (5 bases). The CDR3 is 10 amino acids. The ends were cut back, 7 bases at V and 8 bases at J, with 6 bases in the middle. Per germline, CDR1 SNHLY and CDR2 FYNNEI. The CDR3 DNA reads TGTGCCAGCATGAGGGATGAGCAGTTCTTC. It specifies CASMRDEQFF.

This clonotype was found a few times. This chain links TRBV24-1 with TRBJ2-2, with 11 bases lining up with TRBD1. V gave up 3 bases and J gave up 6 bases; unmatched junction bases: 5. CDR1 and CDR2 (germline): KGHDR, SFDVKD. The length of the CDR3 is 16 residues. The CDR3 coding sequence is TGTGCCACCAGTGATGGACAGGGGGCGTTCTCCGGGGAGCTGTTTTTT. This codes for CATSDGQGAFSGELFF.

This chain joins TRBV11-2 and TRBJ2-1; TRBD2 matches at 7 bases. Looked up from germline, CDR1 is SGHAT and CDR2 is FQNNGV. The junction had 19 bases not matched to a gene; V was cut back by 5 bases and J by 6 bases. The CDR3 has 18 residues. This chain's CDR3 is CASSLLGLAVAVRNEQFF. Here the CDR3 DNA reads TGTGCCAGCAGCCTCCTTGGGCTAGCGGTGGCCGTACGCAATGAGCAGTTCTTC. The whole variable domain, filled in from reference TRBV11-2 and TRBJ2-1, reads EAGVAQSPRYKIIEKRQSVAFWCNPISGHATLYWYQQILGQGPKLLIQFQNNGVVDDSQLPKDRFSAERLKGVDSTLKIQPAKLEDSAVYLCASSLLGLAVAVRNEQFFGPGTRLTVL.